This TCR beta chain was observed in a study of T cell responses to AZD1222 COVID-19 vaccine. At the level of the study: Researchers grouped second doses given at about 4 or about 12 weeks into one pool.

As concerns this clone: Its antigen is as yet unknown.

Measured with immunoSEQ multiplex PCR; TCRdb has only the in-frame clones, and not every one. This table holds 100,000 to 150,000 clones, around nine tenths found once. General study results and limits: Reportedly, close to half of spike-specific TCRs are directed against unmutated variant regions. Most donors were white British, females outnumbered males, and clonal diversity was possibly underestimated.

This receptor was obtained from an adult in good health. Sequencing used peripheral blood, obtained on day 0 of AZD1222 vaccination.

The CDR3 loop reads CASSIPRTGKGYTF. The DNA for the CDR3 is TGTGCCAGTAGTATACCTCGGACAGGGAAGGGCTACACCTTC. The chain has TRBV19 and TRBJ1-2; 8 bases match TRBD1. The germline V gene encodes CDR1 LNHDA and CDR2 SQIVND (reference sequence). The V segment lost 2 bases and the J segment 8 bases; nucleotides outside the gene matches: 7. CDR3 length: 14 residues.